Below, one T cell receptor (beta chain) is given with its context. This sample was included in a study of blood T cell repertoires in COVID-19. In the study's own analysis: Nucleated cell counts were estimated from reference gene primer amplification. The data were produced by immunoSEQ multiplex PCR, yet TCRdb's version contains in-frame clones alone and is incomplete. Clone size and V and J calls were adopted from that table, with D and trimming inferred from the DNA. The repertoire has some 130,000 clones, 80% to 90% of them found once; the top ten carry less than 4.5%. Deletions cut 4 bases from V and 8 bases from J, with 11 bases between. Germline assignment: CDR1 KGHSH and CDR2 LQKENI. This CDR3 region has 13 residues. Followed longitudinally, the Seattle patients had been enrolled during active infection.

Sequenced sample: peripheral blood. This sequence originates from a man between 60 and 70 years old with COVID-19, enrolled during active disease. This chain connects TRBV18 to TRBJ1-4; TRBD1 might be the D (5 bases). Here the CDR3 reads CASSLGVREKLFF. The CDR3, as DNA: TGTGCCAGCTCACTAGGGGTGAGGGAAAAACTGTTTTTT.